This TCR beta chain derives from a study of blood T cells in healthy people across ages. PCR was performed a second time for 7 to 11 cycles using a sample-barcoded 5' primer and a J-beta primer mix. Each CDR3 protein is one row after TCRdb ran MiXCR on the 5' RACE reads. Of over 1,200,000 distinct CDR3 sequences in the sample, almost 60% are singletons; the top ten hold 6.7%. The V end was cut by 0 bases, the J end by 0 bases, with 5 bases between. Germline V gives CDR1 MGHRA, CDR2 YSYEKL. This CDR3 contains 14 residues. Sequenced material: blood. The TCR comes from a man between 18 and 29 years old in good health. V gene TRBV4-1 combines with J gene TRBJ1-1; D is ambiguous. DNA for the CDR3: TGCGCCAGCAGCCAAGAACGGATGAACACTGAAGCTTTCTTT. It codes for CASSQERMNTEAFF.